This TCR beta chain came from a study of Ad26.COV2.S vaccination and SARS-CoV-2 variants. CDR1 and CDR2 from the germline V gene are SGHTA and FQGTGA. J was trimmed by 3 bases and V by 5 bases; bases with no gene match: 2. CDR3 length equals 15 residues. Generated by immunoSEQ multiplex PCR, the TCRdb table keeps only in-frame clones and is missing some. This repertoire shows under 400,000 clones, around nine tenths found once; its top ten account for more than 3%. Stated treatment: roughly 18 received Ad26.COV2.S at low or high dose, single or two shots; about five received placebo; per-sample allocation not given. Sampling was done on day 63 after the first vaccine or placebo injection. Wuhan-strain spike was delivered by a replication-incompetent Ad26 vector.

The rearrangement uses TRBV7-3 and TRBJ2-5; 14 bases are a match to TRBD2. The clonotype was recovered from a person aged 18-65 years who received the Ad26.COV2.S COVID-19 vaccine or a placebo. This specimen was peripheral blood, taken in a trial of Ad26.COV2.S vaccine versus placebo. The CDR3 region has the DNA TGTGCCAGCAGCAAGGGACTAGCGGGGGAAGAGACCCAGTACTTC. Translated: CASSKGLAGEETQYF.